This T cell receptor beta chain was retrieved from a study of blood T cell repertoires in COVID-19. Overall study: Sites across the United States, Italy and Spain contributed samples from acute and convalescent COVID-19. Sample material is recorded as cDNA or gDNA derived from T cells, B-cell-depleted T cells, or PBMCs.

Original processing notes: Researchers report that nucleated cell counts were estimated from reference gene primer amplification. Assay: immunoSEQ multiplex PCR; the TCRdb copy retains only in-frame clones and omits some. For V, J and clone size, that table is used; D and trimming come from the DNA. The data show around 86,000 clones, around four fifths seen once. Trimming stripped 5 bases from V and 3 bases from J, with 14 bases between. The germline gives CDR1 ENHRY, CDR2 SYGVKD. The CDR3 consists of 14 residues. The receptor was isolated from a human donor in a cohort sampled during active COVID-19. The chain recombines TRBV10-3 with TRBJ2-7, with D perhaps matching TRBD2 (6 bases). Sequencing input: peripheral blood. CDR3 nucleotides: TGTGCCATCAGTCCGGGACCGGGAGTCTACGAGCAGTACTTC. It is translated as CAISPGPGVYEQYF.